Listed below are T cell receptor beta chains from one sample, sequenced in a study of blood T cells in healthy people across ages. Each CDR3 protein is one row after TCRdb ran MiXCR on the 5' RACE reads. Of under 2,000,000 distinct CDR3 sequences detected, 49% appear once; the ten largest clones hold roughly 2.1%. The sample consisted of blood. Receptors were obtained from a woman aged 40 to 50 in good health. Each CDR3 is given with its conserved first and last residue. The order of the fields is J gene, clone size, V gene, CDR3 protein. Not all rows give a size; the values are once, few, many and, for expanded clones, a class.

j_call: TRBJ1-2; clone_size: -; v_call: TRBV25-1; cdr3_aa: CASSAHRGRGYTF
j_call: TRBJ2-7; clone_size: -; v_call: TRBV7-2; cdr3_aa: CASSLHDTYEQYF
j_call: TRBJ1-6; clone_size: once; v_call: TRBV20-1; cdr3_aa: CSARVGQGALNYNSPLHF
j_call: -; clone_size: -; v_call: TRBV6-2/TRBV6-3; cdr3_aa: CASSYSEVSHEQYF
j_call: TRBJ2-1; clone_size: few; v_call: TRBV4-1; cdr3_aa: CASSQGYSSSYNEQFF
j_call: TRBJ2-5; clone_size: few; v_call: TRBV5-1; cdr3_aa: CASMRASGQETQYF
j_call: TRBJ2-1; clone_size: -; v_call: TRBV6-2/TRBV6-3; cdr3_aa: CASTWGTSKAYEQFF
j_call: TRBJ2-7; clone_size: few; v_call: TRBV11-1; cdr3_aa: CASSRSSSSYEQYF
j_call: -; clone_size: -; v_call: TRBV18; cdr3_aa: CASSTNLAGGTKTQYF
j_call: TRBJ1-2; clone_size: -; v_call: TRBV6-5; cdr3_aa: CAISAGQGHRSNGYTF
j_call: TRBJ2-3; clone_size: few; v_call: TRBV20-1; cdr3_aa: CSARNPITDTQYF
j_call: TRBJ2-5; clone_size: -; v_call: TRBV4-3; cdr3_aa: CASSPVTQGVQKETQYF
j_call: TRBJ2-5; clone_size: -; v_call: TRBV5-4; cdr3_aa: CASSLVAGEKETQYF
j_call: TRBJ2-7; clone_size: few; v_call: TRBV29-1; cdr3_aa: CSVGLAGPSSYEQYF
j_call: TRBJ2-3; clone_size: -; v_call: TRBV6-5; cdr3_aa: CASRWTRNTDTQYF
j_call: TRBJ1-4; clone_size: -; v_call: TRBV5-8; cdr3_aa: CASSLWAEEKLFF
j_call: TRBJ2-2; clone_size: -; v_call: TRBV20-1; cdr3_aa: CSARDPQGDTGELFF
j_call: TRBJ1-1; clone_size: -; v_call: TRBV25-1; cdr3_aa: CASRGLGSTEAFF
j_call: TRBJ2-7; clone_size: -; v_call: TRBV28; cdr3_aa: CASEGTGSSYEQYF
j_call: TRBJ2-7; clone_size: -; v_call: TRBV6-5; cdr3_aa: CASSNSRAYEQYF
j_call: TRBJ1-5; clone_size: -; v_call: TRBV6-6; cdr3_aa: CASSYDGGPQHF
j_call: TRBJ2-7; clone_size: -; v_call: TRBV20-1; cdr3_aa: CSARPPTGIGSYEQYF
j_call: -; clone_size: -; v_call: TRBV29-1; cdr3_aa: CSGGGITGGEQYF
j_call: TRBJ2-4; clone_size: -; v_call: TRBV3-1; cdr3_aa: CVSSQGPLAKNIQYF
j_call: TRBJ2-3; clone_size: once; v_call: TRBV9; cdr3_aa: CASSVVGGNGVTDTQYF
j_call: TRBJ1-2; clone_size: -; v_call: TRBV28; cdr3_aa: CASSFRTGRYYGYTF
j_call: TRBJ2-7; clone_size: -; v_call: TRBV5-1; cdr3_aa: CASSSFTLPYEQYF
j_call: -; clone_size: -; v_call: TRBV7-2; cdr3_aa: CASRGGDRYYEQYF
j_call: TRBJ2-5; clone_size: many; v_call: TRBV7-2; cdr3_aa: CASSLKGGETQYF
j_call: TRBJ1-2; clone_size: -; v_call: TRBV6-5; cdr3_aa: CASSSNRVPYGYTF
j_call: TRBJ1-1; clone_size: few; v_call: TRBV5-1; cdr3_aa: CASSMGQGGERNTEAFF
j_call: TRBJ2-3; clone_size: -; v_call: TRBV7-3; cdr3_aa: CASSLHPRTSDSTDTQYF
j_call: TRBJ2-3; clone_size: -; v_call: TRBV6-6; cdr3_aa: CASRDTRGTQYF
j_call: TRBJ2-7; clone_size: -; v_call: TRBV2; cdr3_aa: CASSGSAGLHSYEQYF
j_call: TRBJ1-2; clone_size: few; v_call: TRBV29-1; cdr3_aa: CSVEAATGTNYGYTF
j_call: TRBJ2-1; clone_size: few; v_call: TRBV20-1; cdr3_aa: CSAPRLPGSVDEQFF
j_call: TRBJ1-2; clone_size: -; v_call: TRBV12-3/TRBV12-4; cdr3_aa: CASSRDRSNYGYTF
j_call: TRBJ2-7; clone_size: -; v_call: TRBV2; cdr3_aa: CASKKAGIRATYEQYF
j_call: TRBJ2-1; clone_size: -; v_call: TRBV24-1; cdr3_aa: CATSDLGDRDDEQFF
j_call: TRBJ2-3; clone_size: -; v_call: TRBV7-9; cdr3_aa: CASSLAPYPTSGGSDTQYF
j_call: TRBJ2-7; clone_size: -; v_call: TRBV28; cdr3_aa: CASSLFAGQVSYEQYF